This T cell receptor beta chain was recorded in a study of T cell responses to AZD1222 COVID-19 vaccine. General observations from the study: Close to half of all spike-specific TCRs reportedly target regions of the variants that are unmutated.

Clones were read by immunoSEQ multiplex PCR, and TCRdb kept only the in-frame ones, dropping some. The top ten hold over 3% of the sample, which has 140,000 or so clones, about 88% seen once. This CDR3 spans 15 amino acids. Germline assignment: CDR1 SGHRS and CDR2 YFSETQ. V lost 2 bases and J lost 5, with 15 bases in between. Details on this clone: Its antigen is currently unknown.

The origin of this receptor is an adult who received the AZD1222 COVID-19 vaccine. The sample in question was peripheral blood, obtained 28 days after the second AZD1222 dose. The V and J genes are TRBV5-1 and TRBJ2-3; weak D call: TRBD2 (5 bases). Here the CDR3 DNA reads TGCGCCAGCAGCTTCCGTGAGGCGGGCGGAGATACGCAGTATTTT. This codes for CASSFREAGGDTQYF.